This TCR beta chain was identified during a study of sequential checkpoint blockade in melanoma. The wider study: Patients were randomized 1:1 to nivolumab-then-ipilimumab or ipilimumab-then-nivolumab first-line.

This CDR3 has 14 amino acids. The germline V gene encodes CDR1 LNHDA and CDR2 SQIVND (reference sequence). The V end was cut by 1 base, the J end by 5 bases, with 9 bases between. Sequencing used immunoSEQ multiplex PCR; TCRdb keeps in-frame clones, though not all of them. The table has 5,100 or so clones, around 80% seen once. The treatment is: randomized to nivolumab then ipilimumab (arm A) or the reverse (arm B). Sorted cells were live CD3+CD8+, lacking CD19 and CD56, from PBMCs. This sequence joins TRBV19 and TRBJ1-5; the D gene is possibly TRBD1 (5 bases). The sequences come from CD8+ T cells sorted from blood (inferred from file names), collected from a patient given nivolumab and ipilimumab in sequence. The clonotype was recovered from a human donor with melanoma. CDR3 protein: CASSIAGVHQPQHF. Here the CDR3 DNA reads TGTGCCAGTAGTATAGCGGGGGTACATCAGCCCCAGCATTTT.